These 2 T cell receptor beta chains were all obtained from the same sample, sequenced in a study of T cell repertoires in cytomegalovirus infection. These receptors have no identified antigens. MiXCR, applied by TCRdb to the reads, yields one record per CDR3 protein. The sample lists some 920,000 distinct CDR3 sequences; 31% were seen once. This sample comprised cultured CD8+ T cells from PBMCs, obtained from culture after CMV antigen stimulation. The receptor source for this set is a human donor in good health (CMV status not recorded). Some clones in this sample may be carry-over from other donors' samples.

The chain employs TRBV7-9 and TRBJ1-2; D ambiguous. With 6 bases removed from V and 2 bases from J, the gap between germline ends came to 10 bases. This CDR3 comprises 13 residues. The V gene's germline CDR1 is SEHNR and CDR2 FQNEAQ (reference sequence). CDR3 in DNA: TGTGCCAGCAGGGGTGGAGAAAACTATGGCTACACCTTC. It is translated as CASRGGENYGYTF.

The chain is built from TRBV7-9 and TRBJ2-1; D is tentatively TRBD1 or TRBD2 (5 bases each). Germline-derived CDR1 and CDR2 are SEHNR and FQNEAQ (reference sequence). V lost 0 bases and J 4 bases, leaving 10 bases between the germline ends. The CDR3 has 15 residues. DNA for the CDR3: TGTGCCAGCAGCTTAGCCCGAGGGGTTTACAATGAGCAGTTCTTC. Its translation is CASSLARGVYNEQFF.